This T cell receptor beta chain is drawn from a study of blood T cell repertoires in COVID-19. Libraries were prepared by immunoSEQ multiplex PCR; TCRdb keeps only in-frame clonotypes and omits some of them. Here the sample spans some 20,000 clones, about 88% being singletons. CDR3 length: 15 residues. Germline loops: CDR1 ENHRY, CDR2 SYGVKD. The junction had 6 bases not matched to a gene; V was cut back by 2 bases and J by 2 bases. Sequencing used peripheral blood. The receptor comes from an older man with acute or convalescent COVID-19. This chain connects TRBV10-3 to TRBJ2-7, with 7 nucleotides matching TRBD2. CDR3 region: CAISEGGGMAYEQYF. The DNA for the CDR3 is TGTGCCATCAGTGAGGGGGGAGGGATGGCCTACGAGCAGTACTTC.